A single sample is the source of the 14 T cell receptor beta chains below, sequenced in a study of breast tumors, draining lymph nodes, adjacent tissues (dated by TCRdb to 2015 to 2016). Libraries were constructed by multiplex PCR. The reads were generated on an Illumina HiSeq 2000. TCRdb ran its own pipeline on the public reads, namely fastp trimming at Q25 and MiXCR clone calling, and kept in-frame beta chains. Rows matching on CDR3 protein sequence are summarized as one entry with the most common DNA and genes. The sample table records fewer than 90,000 distinct CDR3 sequences; around 30% of these occur just once. The ten biggest clones cover over 6.5% of the sample. Lymph node samples came from the axillary draining lymph nodes of breast cancer patients. Sequenced sample: axillary lymph node tissue. These receptor sequences come from a female donor with breast cancer. Some clones in this sample may be carry-over from other donors' samples.

The J gene is TRBJ1-2, the V gene TRBV24-1; perhaps TRBD1 as D (6 bases). CDR3 length equals 14 residues. Trimming took off 1 base at V and 3 bases at J, with 8 bases between the two ends. Germline CDR1 KGHDR, CDR2 SFDVKD. CDR3 residues: CATSDLRTDYGYTF. The DNA of the CDR3 is TGTGCCACCAGTGATTTAAGGACAGACTATGGCTACACCTTC.

This clonotype was seen ten or more times. The V gene is TRBV6-1, the J gene TRBJ2-1; TRBD2 might be the D (5 bases). The CDR3 sequence is 14 residues long. Trimming stripped 6 bases from V and 7 bases from J, with 16 bases between. In germline, CDR1 is MNHNS, CDR2 SASEGT. CDR3 loop: CASRSGVGNNEQFF. CDR3 bases: TGTGCCAGCAGATCCGGGGTCGGTAATAATGAGCAGTTCTTC.

This clonotype came up many times. The chain is built from TRBV7-3 and TRBJ2-3, with 7 positions matching TRBD1. Germline trimming cut 5 bases from V and 6 bases from J; bases unmatched to any gene: 5. Germline lookup yields CDR1 SGHTA and CDR2 FQGTGA. The CDR3 extends over 13 amino acids. The CDR3 coding sequence is TGTGCCAGCAGCACAGGACAGGACGATACGCAGTATTTT. It codes for CASSTGQDDTQYF.

This clonotype was detected ten times or more. The V and J genes are TRBV3-1 and TRBJ1-2; TRBD1 might be the D (6 bases). Trimming pared 4 bases from V and 5 bases from J, leaving 17 bases between. Looked up from germline, CDR1 is LGHDT and CDR2 is YNNKEL (reference sequence). The CDR3 runs 15 residues. CDR3 in DNA: TGTGCCAGCAGCCCTATCGACAGGTACCAGTATGGCTACACCTTC. It specifies CASSPIDRYQYGYTF.

This clonotype was picked up many times. This chain connects TRBV6-2 or TRBV6-3 to TRBJ2-2; 9 bases agree with TRBD2. This CDR3 region has 15 residues. Germline assignment: CDR1 MNHEY and CDR2 SVGEGT. V was pared by 6 bases and J by 5 bases, with 7 bases of the junction left unmatched. The CDR3 protein is CASRVIAGVTGELFF. In nucleotides, the CDR3 is TGTGCCAGCAGGGTAATAGCGGGAGTGACCGGGGAGCTGTTTTTT.

This clonotype was recorded at least ten times. The V gene is TRBV30, the J gene TRBJ2-1; unclear D gene. Trimming left V 0 bases short and J 0 bases short, with 18 bases between. The CDR3 is made up of 18 amino acids. The germline V gene encodes CDR1 GTSNPN and CDR2 SVGIG (reference sequence). This CDR3 is CAWSVGSNHKNSYNEQFF. The CDR3 DNA sequence: TGTGCCTGGAGTGTAGGGTCAAACCATAAAAACTCCTACAATGAGCAGTTCTTC.

This sequence joins TRBV5-6 and TRBJ2-5, with D maybe TRBD2 (6 bases). From germline, CDR1 is SGHDT and CDR2 YYEEEE. Trimming removed 0 bases at V and 6 bases at J, with 9 bases between. The CDR3 covers 13 residues. The CDR3: CASSLDGGKTQYF. CDR3 sequence (DNA): TGTGCCAGCAGCTTGGACGGCGGGAAGACCCAGTACTTC. The variable domain in full, completed from reference TRBV5-6 and TRBJ2-5, reads DAGVTQSPTHLIKTRGQQVTLRCSPKSGHDTVSWYQQALGQGPQFIFQYYEEEERQRGNFPDRFSGHQFPNYSSELNVNALLLGDSALYLCASSLDGGKTQYFGPGTRLLVL.

A remark on this clonotype: A much larger clone differs by one base, so this may be a read error. The chain recombines TRBV18 with TRBJ2-3, with TRBD2 identical over 10 bases. The CDR3 length is 17 residues. The V segment lost 4 bases and the J segment 3 bases; nucleotides outside the gene matches: 10. Germline V gene lookup returns CDR1 KGHSH and CDR2 LQKENI. CDR3 DNA sequence: TGTGCCAGCTCACTAGGGGCTAGCGGGAGCGGGACAGATACGCAGTATTTT. This sequence encodes CASSLGASGSGTDTQYF.

The sample holds many counts of this clonotype. An end of the junction differs from the germline gene, which may be a read error. The V and J genes are TRBV6-5 and TRBJ2-7; D is uncertain. Germline V gives CDR1 MNHEY, CDR2 SVGAGI. This CDR3 is 13 amino acids long. CDR3 loop: CASSHSANYEQYF. For the CDR3, the DNA is TGTGCCAGCAGTCACTCGGCAAATTACGAGCAGTACTTC.

This clonotype was recorded many times. The J gene is TRBJ1-4, the V gene TRBV7-8, with D possibly TRBD1 on 5 matching bases. Germline loops: CDR1 SGHVS, CDR2 FQNEAQ. The V end was cut by 3 bases, the J end by 8 bases, with 7 bases between. The CDR3 covers 12 residues. The CDR3 nucleotides read TGTGCCAGCAGCTTGGGACCCGAAAAACTGTTTTTT. This codes for CASSLGPEKLFF. The whole variable domain, remainder taken from reference TRBV7-8 and TRBJ1-4, is GAGVSQSPRYKVAKRGQDVALRCDPISGHVSLFWYQQALGQGPEFLTYFQNEAQLDKSGLPSDRFFAERPEGSVSTLKIQRTQQEDSAVYLCASSLGPEKLFFGSGTQLSVL.

This clonotype has ten or more counts. This chain connects TRBV12-3 or TRBV12-4 to TRBJ2-3; 10 bases fit TRBD1. CDR3 size: 17 residues. V gave up 1 base and J gave up 1 base; unmatched junction bases: 5. DNA for the CDR3: TGTGCCAGCAGTTTAGGGACAGGGGGACGGGGCACAGATACGCAGTATTTT. This sequence encodes CASSLGTGGRGTDTQYF.

This clonotype was seen repeatedly, ten times or more. The chain combines TRBV7-9 with TRBJ2-1, with 10 bases lining up with TRBD2. There are 13 residues in the CDR3. Looked up from germline, CDR1 is SEHNR and CDR2 is FQNEAQ (reference sequence). Trimming at V came to 3 bases and at J to 12 bases, leaving 5 bases not matched to a gene. CDR3 nucleotide sequence: TGTGCCAGCAGCTTTCTAGCGGGAGATACGCAGTTCTTC. It specifies CASSFLAGDTQFF.

This clonotype has ten or more counts. CDR3 DNA: TGCAGTGCTGTTCCTGGACAGGGGAATGAAAAACTGTTTTTT. Amino acid sequence: CSAVPGQGNEKLFF. This rearrangement joins TRBV20-1 to TRBJ1-4; TRBD1 agrees at 9 bases. Per the germline V gene, CDR1 is DFQATT and CDR2 is SNEGSKA (reference sequence). The CDR3 sequence is 14 residues long. J was trimmed by 5 bases and V by 5 bases; bases with no gene match: 6.

This clonotype was seen repeatedly, ten times or more. This rearrangement joins TRBV5-1 to TRBJ2-2; TRBD2 agrees at 10 bases. V trimming: 4 bases; J trimming: 7 bases; junction bases outside the gene matches: 7. The CDR3 length is 15 residues. Germline loops: CDR1 SGHRS, CDR2 YFSETQ. The chain's CDR3 is CASSPLAGDVGELFF. DNA for the CDR3: TGCGCCAGCAGCCCCCTAGCGGGAGACGTCGGGGAGCTGTTTTTT.